The entry below gives a single TCR beta chain sequence along with its context. No antigen is known for it. The sample holds no much larger clone one base away, and base qualities are not on file. According to the germline V gene, CDR1 reads SGHNT and CDR2 reads YENEEA. V lost 5 bases and J lost 6 bases, and the count of bases not matched to a germline gene is 6. Its CDR3 holds 13 amino acids, cysteine through phenylalanine. This entry keeps only the CDR3 DNA: 39 bases, framed from base 1. These data come from a study of blood T cell repertoires in COVID-19 (dated by TCRdb to the early 2020s). Turning to the overall study: Samples from collaborators originated in the United States, Italy and Spain and spanned both the acute and convalescent phases of COVID-19. Where HLA class I and class II types were available, the types were taken from metadata supplied by the sample provider, not from assay-based typing. The samples were drawn from two sources: the first 160 participants of the ongoing ImmuneRACE study, and 1,000 to 1,500 subjects contributed by 6 global collaborators. The material from the prospective study consisted of cDNA or gDNA derived from T cells, B-cell-depleted T cells, or PBMCs. A freely available public database, intended as a resource for researchers studying the immune response to SARS-CoV-2, is where the repertoires were released. Deeply sampled blood TCRbeta repertoires from subjects exposed to, actively infected with, or recovered from COVID-19 were included in the dataset. A de-identified subject ID, COVID-19 status, age in years and sex were almost always included in the sample metadata.

The research as a whole found: Clinical and demographic metadata were provided uncurated, with the amount varying by source and participant.

The collaborating institutions used their own protocols to collect whole blood in K2EDTA tubes. For TCRbeta analysis, collaborator samples were shipped as frozen whole blood, as isolated PBMCs, or as DNA extracted from either sample type. TCRbeta CDR3 regions were amplified from genomic DNA using the immunoSEQ Assay, a bias-controlled multiplex PCR. The paper's processing steps were these. The number of nucleated cells in each sample was estimated by amplification of reference gene primers within the assay. Sequence reads were collapsed and filtered to measure the absolute abundance of every unique TCRbeta CDR3 rearrangement. For each sample, productive Simpson clonality was calculated as the square root of Simpson's diversity index over productive rearrangements. Sourced from immuneACCESS, this table was stored by TCRdb with only in-frame sequences that have V and J called. A share of the clones is absent; for the studies checked, an unresolved V gene accounts for under half, and the remainder has no known explanation. The V and J calls and clone size were taken over from that table, and D and trimming were inferred from the DNA. The sample table lists 200,000 to 250,000 clones, roughly 83% of them with a count of one. Less than 7.5% of the sample is taken by the ten largest.

The rearrangement joined TRBV11-3 to TRBJ1-1; 7 of the junction bases match TRBD1. This sequence originates from a woman aged 45 to 65 with acute or convalescent COVID-19. The sample was peripheral blood. The CDR3 here reads CASSPGGSSEAFF. The sequenced DNA is TGTGCCAGCAGCCCAGGGGGTAGCTCTGAAGCTTTCTTT.